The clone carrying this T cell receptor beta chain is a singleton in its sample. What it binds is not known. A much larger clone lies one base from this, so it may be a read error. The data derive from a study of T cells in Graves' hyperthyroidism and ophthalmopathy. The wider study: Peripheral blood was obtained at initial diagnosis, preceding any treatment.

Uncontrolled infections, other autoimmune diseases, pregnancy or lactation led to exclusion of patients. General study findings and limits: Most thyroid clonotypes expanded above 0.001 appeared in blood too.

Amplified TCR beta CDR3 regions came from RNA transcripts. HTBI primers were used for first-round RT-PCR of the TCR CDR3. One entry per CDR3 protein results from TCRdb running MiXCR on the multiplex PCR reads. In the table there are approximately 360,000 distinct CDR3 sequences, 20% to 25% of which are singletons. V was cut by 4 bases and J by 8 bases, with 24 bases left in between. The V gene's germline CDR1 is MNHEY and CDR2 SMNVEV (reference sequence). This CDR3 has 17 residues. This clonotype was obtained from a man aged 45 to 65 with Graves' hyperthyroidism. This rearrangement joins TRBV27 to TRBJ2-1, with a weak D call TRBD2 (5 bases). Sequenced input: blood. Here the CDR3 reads CASSSSSASRRSDEQFF. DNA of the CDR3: TGTGCCAGCAGTTCCTCGTCGGCTAGCAGGAGGAGCGATGAGCAGTTCTTC.